This T cell receptor beta chain was obtained from a study of early stage breast cancer tumors. Study-wide background: Seven or eight ER+/PR+/HER2- tumors were invasive ductal; four were invasive lobular. Study results and limitations: Tumor and normal breast were distinguished via blood comparison in most of the 16 patients.

The protocol was immunoSEQ multiplex PCR, while the TCRdb copy is restricted to in-frame clones and leaves out a portion. The table lists fewer than 15,000 clones, approximately 84% of them singletons. The CDR3 loop spans 14 amino acids. V lost 7 bases to trimming and J lost 1 base; unmatched junction nucleotides: 7. Germline-derived CDR1 and CDR2 are SQVTM and ANQGSEA. On this clone itself: Its antigen remains unknown.

The sequencing sample was made of normal breast tissue next to the tumor. The receptor was isolated from a young adult with breast cancer. The chain links TRBV29-1 to TRBJ2-7, with 10 bases identical to TRBD2. CDR3 residues: CSGSSGRASYEQYF. CDR3 nucleotide sequence: TGCAGCGGGTCGAGCGGGAGGGCTTCCTACGAGCAGTACTTC.